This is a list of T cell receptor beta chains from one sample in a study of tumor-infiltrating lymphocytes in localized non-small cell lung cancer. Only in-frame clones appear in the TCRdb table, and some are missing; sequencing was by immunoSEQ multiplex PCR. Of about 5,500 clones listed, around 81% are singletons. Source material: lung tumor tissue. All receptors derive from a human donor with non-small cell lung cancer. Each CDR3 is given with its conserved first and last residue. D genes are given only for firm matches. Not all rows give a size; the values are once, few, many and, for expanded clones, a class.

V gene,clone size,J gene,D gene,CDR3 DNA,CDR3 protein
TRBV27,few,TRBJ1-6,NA,TGTGCCAGCAGTCCCCAGTACCGGAGCTCCTATAATTCACCCCTCCACTTT,CASSPQYRSSYNSPLHF
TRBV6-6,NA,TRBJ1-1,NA,TGTGCCAGCAGTTACTCGCAGGGGTTGACTGAAGCTTTCTTT,CASSYSQGLTEAFF
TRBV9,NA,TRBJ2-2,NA,TGTGCCAGCAGCGTAGCCGGTGAGACAATCGGGGAGCTGTTTTTT,CASSVAGETIGELFF
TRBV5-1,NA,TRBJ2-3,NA,TGCGCCAGCAGCATAAGGCAGGACACAGATACGCAGTATTTT,CASSIRQDTDTQYF
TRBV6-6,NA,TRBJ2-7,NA,TGTGCCAGTATGTCGGGATTCGGGAACTACGAGCAGTACTTC,CASMSGFGNYEQYF
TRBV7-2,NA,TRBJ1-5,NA,TGTGCCAGCAGCTTAACCCCGGCGGTCAATCAGCCCCAGCATTTT,CASSLTPAVNQPQHF
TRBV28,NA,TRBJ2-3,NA,TGTGCCAGCAGTGACTCGGCGACAGATACGCAGTATTTT,CASSDSATDTQYF
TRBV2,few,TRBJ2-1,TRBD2,TGTGCCAGCAGTTCCTCCTCTAGCGGTGAGCAGTTCTTC,CASSSSSSGEQFF
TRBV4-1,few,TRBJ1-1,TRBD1,TGCGCCAGCAGCCAAGATCGGCGGGACAGGGATAGAGCTTTCTTT,CASSQDRRDRDRAFF
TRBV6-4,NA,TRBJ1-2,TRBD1,TGTGCCAGCAGTTTAGTCGGGACAGCGTCTTTAAGGGGCTACACCTTC,CASSLVGTASLRGYTF
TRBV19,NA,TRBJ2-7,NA,TGTGCCAGTAGTATGTTCCCTTTCTCCTACGAGCAGTACTTC,CASSMFPFSYEQYF
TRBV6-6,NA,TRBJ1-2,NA,TGTGCCAGCAGTTCTCAGGGATTGGACTATGGCTACACCTTC,CASSSQGLDYGYTF
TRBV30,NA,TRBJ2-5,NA,TGTGCCTGGAGTGTAGCGTACGGAGAGACCCAGTACTTC,CAWSVAYGETQYF
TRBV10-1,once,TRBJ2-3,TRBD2,TGCGCCAGCAGTGTCCTAGCGGGAGATACGCAGTATTTT,CASSVLAGDTQYF
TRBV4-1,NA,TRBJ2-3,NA,TGCGCCAGCAGCCCACGGAGCTCAGATACGCAGTATTTT,CASSPRSSDTQYF
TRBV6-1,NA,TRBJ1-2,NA,TGTGCCAGCAAGCGGGGTTCCAACTATGGCTACACCTTC,CASKRGSNYGYTF
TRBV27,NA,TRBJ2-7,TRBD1,TGTGCCAGCAGGACCGGACAGGGATCGGAGCAGTACTTC,CASRTGQGSEQYF
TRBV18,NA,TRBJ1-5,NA,TGTGCCAGCTCACCGCCCGCTAGCGCCTTTCAGCCCCAGCATTTT,CASSPPASAFQPQHF
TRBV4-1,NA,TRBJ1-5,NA,TGCGCCAGCAGCCCCCCGGGGACCGGTCAGCCCCAGCATTTT,CASSPPGTGQPQHF
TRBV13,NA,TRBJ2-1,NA,TGTGCCAGCAGCTTATGGTACAATGAGCAGTTCTTC,CASSLWYNEQFF
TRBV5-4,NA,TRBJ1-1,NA,TGTGCCAGCAGCCTCCCATCTGGGCGTACTTACACTGAAGCTTTCTTT,CASSLPSGRTYTEAFF
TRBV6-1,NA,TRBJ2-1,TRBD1,TGTGCCAGCAGACAGGGGGCTAACAATGAGCAGTTCTTC,CASRQGANNEQFF
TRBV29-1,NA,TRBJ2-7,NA,TGCAGCGTTGGGGCCTACGTGTACGAGCAGTACTTC,CSVGAYVYEQYF
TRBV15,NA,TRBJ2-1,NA,TGTGCCACCAGCAGAGACCAAAGCGCCCACAATGAGCAGTTCTTC,CATSRDQSAHNEQFF
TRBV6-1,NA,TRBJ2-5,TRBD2,TGTGCCAGCAGTGAACTAGCGGGGGGGCAAGAGACCCAGTACTTC,CASSELAGGQETQYF
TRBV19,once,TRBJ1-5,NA,TGTGCCAGTAGTATAGTCGGTACTCTCAATCAGCCCCAGCATTTT,CASSIVGTLNQPQHF
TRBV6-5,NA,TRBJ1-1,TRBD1,TGTGCCACCTGGACAGGGAAAACTGAAGCTTTCTTT,CATWTGKTEAFF
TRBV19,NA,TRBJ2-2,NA,TGTGCCAGTCAGTGGGCCAGGAACACCGGGGAGCTGTTTTTT,CASQWARNTGELFF
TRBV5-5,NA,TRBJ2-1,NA,TGTGCCAGCAGCCAGCGGATCTCCTACAATGAGCAGTTCTTC,CASSQRISYNEQFF
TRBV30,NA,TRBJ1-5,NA,TGTGCCTGGAGTACCCTTCAGAAGTGGCCCCAGCATTTT,CAWSTLQKWPQHF
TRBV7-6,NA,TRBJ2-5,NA,TGTGCCAGCAGCTTAAGAAGGCTCGTAGAGACCCAGTACTTC,CASSLRRLVETQYF
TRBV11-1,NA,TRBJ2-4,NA,TGTGCCAGCAGCTTAGTTCGGGACATTCAGTACTTC,CASSLVRDIQYF
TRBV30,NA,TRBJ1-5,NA,TGTGCCTGGAGTCGCGACTGGGGCCAGCCCCAGCATTTT,CAWSRDWGQPQHF
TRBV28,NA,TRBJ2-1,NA,TGTGCCAGCAGTCCTCGGGGACCAAAGGGGAATGAGCAGTTCTTC,CASSPRGPKGNEQFF
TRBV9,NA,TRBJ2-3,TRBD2,TGTGCCAGCAGCGTAGACCATACCGGGACTAGCGGGAGATACGGCACAGATACGCAGTATTTT,CASSVDHTGTSGRYGTDTQYF
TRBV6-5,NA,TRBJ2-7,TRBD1,TGTGCCAGCAGACAGGGGCCTAGATCTTACGAGCAGTACTTC,CASRQGPRSYEQYF
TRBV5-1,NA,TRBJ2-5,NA,TGCGCCAGCAGCTTACAGGGTGTTGAGACCCAGTACTTC,CASSLQGVETQYF
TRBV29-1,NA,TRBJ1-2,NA,TGCAGCGTTGAGAGGGACGGTTCTAACTATGGCTACACCTTC,CSVERDGSNYGYTF
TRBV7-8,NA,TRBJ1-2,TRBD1,TGTGCCAGCAGCTTATGGGGAAGGGGGCGAGCTAACTATGGCTACACCTTC,CASSLWGRGRANYGYTF
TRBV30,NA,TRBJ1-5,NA,TGTGCCTGGAGCTTTCTACAATCATCCGGGCCCCAGCATTTT,CAWSFLQSSGPQHF
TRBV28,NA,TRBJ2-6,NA,TGTGCCAGCAGTTTATATATGGGGACCGGGGCCAACGTCCTGACTTTC,CASSLYMGTGANVLTF
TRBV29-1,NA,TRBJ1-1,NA,TGCAGCACCTACATGAACACTGAAGCTTTCTTT,CSTYMNTEAFF